Following are 29 T cell receptor beta chains from one sample sequenced in a study of human T cells and chemical hapten exposure. Unfractionated whole blood yielded the extracted total RNA. It was the library that attached unique molecular identifiers to individual cDNA molecules. TCRdb analysed the reads with MiXCR anew, one entry per CDR3 protein. The sample has about 120,000 distinct CDR3 sequences; over 6.5% are singletons. What was sequenced was whole blood. The source is a human donor in good health. Some clones in this sample may be carry-over from other donors' samples.

This clonotype appeared a few times. V is TRBV19 and J is TRBJ1-5, with 11 bases lining up with TRBD1. The CDR3 has 17 amino acids. The ends lost 4 bases at V and 1 base at J; junction bases unmatched: 6. Germline CDR1 is LNHDA and CDR2 is SQIVND (reference sequence). The chain's CDR3 is CASSRTGGMKSNQPQHF. The CDR3 DNA is TGTGCCAGTAGTAGGACAGGGGGCATGAAGAGCAATCAGCCCCAGCATTTT.

This clonotype was detected ten times or more. The rearrangement links TRBV25-1 to TRBJ1-1; 12 positions agree with TRBD1. The CDR3 is 18 residues long. Trimming removed 3 bases from V and 0 bases from J; junction bases left unmatched: 8. From germline, CDR1 is MGHDK and CDR2 SYGVNS. The CDR3 region is CASSDGTGGLGLNTEAFF. In DNA form, the CDR3 reads TGTGCCAGCAGTGACGGGACAGGGGGCCTGGGATTGAACACTGAAGCTTTCTTT.

This clonotype was counted between two and nine times. This chain joins TRBV18 and TRBJ2-3, with TRBD1 identical over 7 bases. The CDR3 totals 17 residues. Germline V gives CDR1 KGHSH, CDR2 LQKENI. The V gene end was trimmed by 3 bases and the J gene end by 0 bases; junction bases not matched to a gene: 9. CDR3 nucleotides: TGTGCCAGCTCACCGGAAGGGACAGTCGCCAGCACAGATACGCAGTATTTT. Its protein product is CASSPEGTVASTDTQYF.

This clonotype showed up many times. The chain carries TRBV29-1 and TRBJ2-1; 10 nucleotides line up with TRBD2. The CDR3 runs 13 residues. Germline V CDR1 and CDR2: SQVTM, ANQGSEA. With 7 bases clipped from V and 10 bases from J, the junction kept 10 bases outside the gene matches. CDR3 sequence: CSAAGTSDPEQFF. The CDR3 DNA follows: TGCAGCGCCGCCGGGACTAGCGACCCAGAGCAGTTCTTC.

A few counts support this clonotype. The gene calls are TRBV20-1 and TRBJ2-5, with D uncertain. Trimming took 0 bases from V and 5 from J, leaving 10 bases between them. The CDR3 runs to 13 residues. The germline V gene has CDR1 DFQATT and CDR2 SNEGSKA (reference sequence). CDR3 residues: CSARETVLETQYF. The CDR3 bases are TGCAGTGCTAGAGAGACTGTTTTGGAGACCCAGTACTTC.

This clonotype was observed at least ten times. The CDR3 is CAISESRGNQPQHF. CDR3 nucleotide sequence: TGTGCCATCAGTGAGTCAAGGGGCAATCAGCCCCAGCATTTT. The chain combines TRBV10-3 with TRBJ1-5; no definite D call. Trimming took off 0 bases at V and 2 bases at J, with 5 bases between the two ends. CDR1 is ENHRY, CDR2 SYGVKD, per germline. CDR3 size: 14 residues.

The rearrangement joins TRBV15 to TRBJ2-7, with D perhaps matching TRBD1 (6 bases). The germline V gene has CDR1 LNHNV and CDR2 YYDKDF (reference sequence). Trimming removed 5 bases from V and 3 bases from J, with 14 bases in between. The CDR3 runs to 14 residues. In nucleotides, the CDR3 is TGTGCCACCAGCGGGCGACAGGCTTTCTACGAGCAGTACTTC. Residues: CATSGRQAFYEQYF.

This clonotype appeared a few times. This chain links TRBV28 with TRBJ1-2, with D unclear. V was pared by 4 bases and J by 5 bases, with 14 bases between. This CDR3 comprises 14 residues. Germline V lookup: CDR1 MDHEN, CDR2 SYDVKM. The CDR3 nucleotides are TGTGCCAGCAGTTCTGACGGGAAGGTTTATGGCTACACCTTC. Protein sequence: CASSSDGKVYGYTF.

This clonotype was found a few times. The chain links TRBV12-3 or TRBV12-4 to TRBJ2-7; tentative D call: TRBD2 (6 bases). Deletions cut 3 bases from V and 1 base from J, with 10 bases between. This CDR3 region has 14 residues. The CDR3, as DNA: TGTGCCAGCAGTTTCCGGGGAGGTTCCTACGAGCAGTACTTC. As protein: CASSFRGGSYEQYF.

In the case of this clonotype: Its ends do not fully match the called genes, so a read error is possible. CDR3 protein: CASSQGGWSNQPQHF. The DNA of the CDR3 is TGTGCCAGCAGTCAAGGGGGCTGGAGCAATCAGCCCCAGCATTTT. The chain combines TRBV3-1 with TRBJ1-5; 7 bases align to TRBD1. The CDR3 extends over 15 amino acids. The germline V gene encodes CDR1 LGHDT and CDR2 YNNKEL (reference sequence). Full variable domain (remainder filled in from reference TRBV3-1 and TRBJ1-5): DTAVSQTPKYLVTQMGNDKSIKCEQNLGHDTMYWYKQDSKKFLKIMFSYNNKELIINETVPNRFSPKSPDKAHLNLHINSLELGDSAVYFCASSQGGWSNQPQHFGDGTRLSIL.

This clonotype was recorded a few times. Germline and junction disagree at one end, which may indicate a read error. The J gene is TRBJ2-5, the V gene TRBV27; D remains unclear. This CDR3 comprises 15 residues. Germline CDR1 is MNHEY and CDR2 is SMNVEV (reference sequence). CDR3 nucleotides: TGTGCCAGCAGTGACGGAGCCCGGTCAAAGGAGAGCCAGTACTTC. This codes for CASSDGARSKESQYF.

This clonotype showed up many times. The chain combines TRBV5-1 with TRBJ1-1; weak D call: TRBD1 (6 bases). This CDR3 region has 16 residues. The V gene's germline CDR1 is SGHRS and CDR2 YFSETQ. V was trimmed by 2 bases and J by 1 base, leaving 15 bases between them. CDR3 region: CASSFEGGRTNTEAFF. CDR3 bases: TGCGCCAGCAGCTTCGAGGGGGGCAGGACGAACACTGAAGCTTTCTTT.

This sequence joins TRBV19 and TRBJ2-1; 7 bases agree with TRBD2. This CDR3 comprises 12 residues. V shed 11 bases, J shed 8 bases, and the junction held 9 bases outside the gene matches. Germline assignment: CDR1 LNHDA and CDR2 SQIVND (reference sequence). This chain's CDR3 is CAASEGGYEQFF. CDR3 bases: TGTGCCGCTAGCGAGGGAGGGTATGAGCAGTTCTTC.

The rearrangement uses TRBV10-3 and TRBJ1-2, with D possibly being TRBD1 (5 bases). Trimming pared 5 bases from V and 4 bases from J, leaving 11 bases between. CDR1 ENHRY and CDR2 SYGVKD come from the germline V gene. The CDR3 contains 13 residues. The CDR3 reads CAISLGHGYGYTF. CDR3 coding DNA: TGTGCCATCAGTCTCGGACACGGCTATGGCTACACCTTC.

This clonotype was seen more than once but under ten times. V and J are TRBV14 and TRBJ2-2; 7 bases are shared with TRBD1. The germline gives CDR1 SGHDN, CDR2 FVKESK. Trimming took 6 bases from V and 2 from J; bases not matched to a gene: 6. This CDR3 is built from 15 residues. CDR3 in DNA: TGTGCCAGCAGTCGGGACAGATTCAACACCGGGGAGCTGTTTTTT. Protein sequence: CASSRDRFNTGELFF.

A few counts support this clonotype. The CDR3 DNA reads as TGTGCCAGCAGTAACCGGGACAGGGGGCACTCCTACGAGCAGTACTTC. Translation: CASSNRDRGHSYEQYF. This chain links TRBV6-5 with TRBJ2-7; 12 nucleotides match TRBD1. The CDR3 has 16 amino acids. The V gene's germline CDR1 is MNHEY and CDR2 SVGAGI. V lost 5 bases to trimming and J lost 0 bases; unmatched junction nucleotides: 5.

This clonotype was recorded many times. CDR3 sequence (DNA): TGCGCCAGCAGCTTGCAATGGGGGACAGATACGCAGTATTTT. Translation gives CASSLQWGTDTQYF. This rearrangement joins TRBV5-1 to TRBJ2-3; D assignment may be TRBD1 or TRBD2 (5 bases each). The CDR3 runs 14 residues. Germline CDR1 reads SGHRS; CDR2 reads YFSETQ. Deletions cut 1 base from V and 3 bases from J, with 9 bases between. The complete variable domain, with remaining parts taken from reference TRBV5-1 and TRBJ2-3, reads KAGVTQTPRYLIKTRGQQVTLSCSPISGHRSVSWYQQTPGQGLQFLFEYFSETQRNKGNFPGRFSGRQFSNSRSEMNVSTLELGDSALYLCASSLQWGTDTQYFGPGTRLTVL.

This clonotype was seen only a few times. The CDR3 DNA reads as TGCAGTGCTAGAGACGTAACTAGCACAGATACGCAGTATTTT. As protein: CSARDVTSTDTQYF. The rearrangement uses TRBV20-1 and TRBJ2-3; D is uncertain. Germline assignment: CDR1 DFQATT and CDR2 SNEGSKA (reference sequence). There are 14 residues in the CDR3. V lost 0 bases to trimming and J lost 0 bases, with 7 bases between them.

This clonotype was counted only a few times. The chain recombines TRBV2 with TRBJ2-7; D unclear. Germline V gene lookup returns CDR1 SNHLY and CDR2 FYNNEI. This CDR3 is 11 amino acids long. Trimming stripped 4 bases from V and 7 bases from J, with 8 bases between. CDR3 residues: CASSALFEQYF. The CDR3 bases are TGTGCCAGCAGTGCCCTTTTTGAGCAGTACTTC.

The V gene is TRBV20-1, the J gene TRBJ2-1; 8 positions match TRBD1. Germline lookup yields CDR1 DFQATT and CDR2 SNEGSKA (reference sequence). V lost 1 base and J lost 5; bases outside the gene matches: 1. The CDR3 has 13 amino acids. CDR3 DNA: TGCAGTGCTAGAGGACAGGGGAACAATGAGCAGTTCTTC. The encoded protein is CSARGQGNNEQFF.

The sample holds many counts of this clonotype. The chain employs TRBV2 and TRBJ2-2; 8 bases match TRBD2. The V gene's germline CDR1 is SNHLY and CDR2 FYNNEI. This CDR3 is 13 amino acids long. J lost 6 bases, V lost 6 bases, and 3 bases had no gene match. In nucleotides, the CDR3 is TGTGCCAGCAGAGAGCGGGAGTCCGGGGAGCTGTTTTTT. Its protein is CASRERESGELFF.

At least ten counts were recorded for this clonotype. J is TRBJ2-7 and V is TRBV6-5; D perhaps matches TRBD2 (6 bases). CDR3 length: 13 residues. The V end was cut by 6 bases, the J end by 0 bases, with 9 bases between. Germline loops: CDR1 MNHEY, CDR2 SVGAGI. CDR3 sequence (DNA): TGTGCCAGCAGCACCGGGAGCTCCTACGAGCAGTACTTC. It yields the protein CASSTGSSYEQYF.

This rearrangement joins TRBV10-3 to TRBJ2-3; the D is unclear. Trimming removed 4 bases from V and 0 bases from J, with 11 bases in between. Looked up from germline, CDR1 is ENHRY and CDR2 is SYGVKD. The CDR3 contains 15 residues. The chain's CDR3 is CAISAPGASTDTQYF. As DNA, the CDR3 is TGTGCCATCAGTGCACCTGGAGCTAGCACAGATACGCAGTATTTT.

CDR3 region: CASSDGGTEAFF. CDR3 coding DNA: TGTGCCAGCAGTGATGGGGGGACTGAAGCTTTCTTT. The chain links TRBV2 to TRBJ1-1; D is possibly TRBD1 (5 bases). Trimming left V 3 bases short and J 5 bases short, with 7 bases between. Germline V CDR1 and CDR2: SNHLY, FYNNEI. The CDR3 is 12 amino acids.

The rearrangement joins TRBV6-2 or TRBV6-3 to TRBJ2-5, with 7 positions matching TRBD1. With V trimmed by 10 bases and J by 2 bases, 13 bases remained unmatched. CDR3 size: 15 residues. Per germline, CDR1 MNHEY and CDR2 SVGEGT. The CDR3: CATKPGQRDQETQYF. CDR3 sequence (DNA): TGTGCCACGAAACCGGGACAGAGAGATCAAGAGACCCAGTACTTC.

This clonotype has more than one count but fewer than ten. The chain recombines TRBV2 with TRBJ2-1, with 7 bases lining up with TRBD2. Germline V gene data show CDR1 as SNHLY and CDR2 as FYNNEI. The ends lost 4 bases at V and 0 bases at J; junction bases unmatched: 9. This CDR3 comprises 17 residues. The CDR3 region has the DNA TGTGCCAGCAGTGGAGGGGAGGGTCGGCTCTCCTACAATGAGCAGTTCTTC. It is translated as CASSGGEGRLSYNEQFF.

This clonotype has at least ten counts. The V and J genes are TRBV20-1 and TRBJ1-1; TRBD1 is a possible D gene (5 bases). Germline CDR1 is DFQATT and CDR2 is SNEGSKA (reference sequence). There are 12 residues in the CDR3. The V and J ends lost 5 bases and 4 bases respectively, with 11 bases between them. In DNA form, the CDR3 reads TGCAGTGCTCCCAGCAGGGTCACTGAAGCTTTCTTT. The encoded protein is CSAPSRVTEAFF.

This chain connects TRBV29-1 to TRBJ1-1; the match to TRBD1 covers 11 bases. This CDR3 region has 13 residues. With V trimmed by 5 bases and J by 4 bases, 3 bases remained unmatched. Germline CDR1 is SQVTM and CDR2 is ANQGSEA. In DNA form, the CDR3 reads TGCAGCGTTTCCGGGACAGGGGGCACTGAAGCTTTCTTT. It translates to CSVSGTGGTEAFF.

J is TRBJ1-5 and V is TRBV19, with a possible D match to TRBD1 (6 bases). The CDR3 length is 15 residues. Germline loops: CDR1 LNHDA, CDR2 SQIVND (reference sequence). Trimming shortened V by 4 bases and J by 4 bases, and 14 bases separated the two germline ends. The CDR3 bases are TGTGCCAGTAGTAAGTTCAGGGGAGGGAATCAGCCCCAGCATTTT. Protein sequence: CASSKFRGGNQPQHF.